The TCR beta chain under discussion was sequenced for a study of shared T cell receptors in the human thymus. TCRdb's copy holds only in-frame clones and misses some; the assay was immunoSEQ multiplex PCR. The sample records hundreds of thousands of clones, about 89% being singletons. The sample was also linked to a second study, of human thymus T cells. That investigation notes: Thymic samples were excised during corrective heart operations. V and J genes seemed to be used with bias in thymic and blood repertoires.

The TCR sequence derives from a boy less than two years old with a congenital heart defect. The sample comprised thymocytes.

The CDR3 region is CASSSGTAAMNTEAFF. CDR3 coding DNA: TGTGCCAGCAGCTCCGGGACAGCCGCTATGAACACTGAAGCTTTCTTT. The gene calls are TRBV7-6 and TRBJ1-1; 7 positions agree with TRBD1. This CDR3 is 16 amino acids long. Looked up from germline, CDR1 is SGHVS and CDR2 is FNYEAQ. Trimming at V came to 4 bases and at J to 0 bases, leaving 8 bases not matched to a gene.